The 16 T cell receptor beta chains reported below all come from one sample, sequenced in a study of PD-L1 blockade in urothelial cancer. Noted time point: peripheral blood 6 weeks after treatment start. Here immunoSEQ multiplex PCR was the method, and the copy in TCRdb shows in-frame clones only, minus some. The repertoire includes about 120,000 clones, 86% of them detected once, and 2.4% sits in the top ten. The material sequenced was PBMCs, taken around atezolizumab (anti-PD-L1) treatment. These receptors were taken from a man between 45 and 60 years old with urothelial cancer.

V gene TRBV12-5 combines with J gene TRBJ2-3, with D uncertain. CDR1 and CDR2 (germline): LGHNT, FRNRAP. This CDR3 contains 13 residues. V lost 1 base to trimming and J lost 5 bases, with 7 bases between them. CDR3 sequence (DNA): TGTGCTAGTGGTTTGGGCGTGTTAGATACGCAGTATTTT. Amino acids: CASGLGVLDTQYF.

A few counts support this clone. The chain couples TRBV6-5 to TRBJ1-6; 7 bases fit TRBD1. The germline V gene encodes CDR1 MNHEY and CDR2 SVGAGI. The CDR3 is 16 amino acids. The V and J ends lost 0 bases and 6 bases, in that order; junction bases with no gene match: 5. In DNA, the CDR3 is TGTGCCAGCAGTTACTCATCGAACAGGGGTAATTCACCCCTCCACTTT. This gives the protein CASSYSSNRGNSPLHF.

A few counts support this clone. This sequence joins TRBV5-4 and TRBJ1-2, with D tentatively TRBD1 (5 bases). The V and J ends lost 4 bases and 7 bases respectively, with 20 bases between them. CDR3 size: 15 residues. Germline V gene sequence: CDR1 SGHNT, CDR2 YYREEE (reference sequence). CDR3 sequence: CASSAASDSLSGYTF. For the CDR3, the DNA is TGTGCCAGCAGCGCCGCATCCGACAGTCTGAGTGGCTACACCTTC.

The V call is TRBV11-2, the J call TRBJ2-7, with D possibly being TRBD2 (6 bases). The length of the CDR3 is 15 residues. From germline, CDR1 is SGHAT and CDR2 FQNNGV. Trimming took 2 bases from V and 2 from J, leaving 13 bases between them. The CDR3 bases are TGTGCCAGCAGCTTATATACTTCGGGGGCCTACGAGCAGTACTTC. It is translated as CASSLYTSGAYEQYF. The variable domain in full, completed from reference TRBV11-2 and TRBJ2-7, reads EAGVAQSPRYKIIEKRQSVAFWCNPISGHATLYWYQQILGQGPKLLIQFQNNGVVDDSQLPKDRFSAERLKGVDSTLKIQPAKLEDSAVYLCASSLYTSGAYEQYFGPGTRLTVT.

V usage is TRBV7-9 and J usage is TRBJ2-3; no clear D. With 3 bases removed from V and 7 bases from J, the gap between germline ends came to 8 bases. This CDR3 has 12 amino acids. Looked up from germline, CDR1 is SEHNR and CDR2 is FQNEAQ (reference sequence). The CDR3 DNA sequence: TGTGCCAGCAGCTTGGATAGCAATACGCAGTATTTT. This encodes CASSLDSNTQYF.

The V and J genes are TRBV29-1 and TRBJ2-1; weak D call: TRBD1 (6 bases). The V end was cut by 7 bases, the J end by 6 bases, with 16 bases between. Germline CDR1 SQVTM, CDR2 ANQGSEA. There are 13 residues in the CDR3. Here the CDR3 DNA reads TGCAGCGATAGACAGGAGGAAGGCAATGAGCAGTTCTTC. It specifies CSDRQEEGNEQFF.

The CDR3 loop reads CASSTTGGSETQYF. The CDR3 DNA is TGTGCCAGTAGTACTACAGGGGGAAGTGAGACCCAGTACTTC. The chain is built from TRBV19 and TRBJ2-5, with 8 nucleotides matching TRBD1. The J segment lost 5 bases and the V segment lost 4 bases, leaving 6 bases of the junction unmatched. This CDR3 spans 14 amino acids. The V gene's germline CDR1 is LNHDA and CDR2 SQIVND (reference sequence).

The chain employs TRBV2 and TRBJ2-1, with 8 bases lining up with TRBD1. The CDR3 loop spans 14 amino acids. The ends lost 7 bases at V and 5 bases at J; junction bases unmatched: 7. From germline, CDR1 is SNHLY and CDR2 FYNNEI. The CDR3 region is CASIPGQGNNEQFF. CDR3 in DNA: TGTGCCAGCATCCCAGGACAGGGCAACAATGAGCAGTTCTTC.

V is TRBV30 and J is TRBJ1-2; 7 bases match TRBD1. The V and J ends lost 0 bases and 3 bases, in that order; junction bases with no gene match: 10. CDR1 and CDR2 (germline): GTSNPN, SVGIG (reference sequence). The CDR3 is made up of 16 amino acids. The CDR3: CAWSVLLTGAYYGYTF. DNA for the CDR3: TGTGCCTGGAGTGTACTGCTAACAGGGGCGTACTATGGCTACACCTTC.

The chain joins TRBV28 to TRBJ1-5; 7 bases agree with TRBD1. Looked up from germline, CDR1 is MDHEN and CDR2 is SYDVKM. V lost 6 bases, J lost 4 bases, and 6 bases stayed unmatched. This CDR3 has 14 residues. As DNA, the CDR3 is TGTGCCAGCAGCCAAGACAGGGCAAATCAGCCCCAGCATTTT. As protein: CASSQDRANQPQHF.

This clone turned up a few times. The chain carries TRBV28 and TRBJ1-2; D is ambiguous. Germline CDR1 is MDHEN and CDR2 is SYDVKM. The CDR3 is 11 residues long. The ends were cut back, 6 bases at V and 8 bases at J, with 10 bases in the middle. The CDR3: CASSMAGGYTF. The CDR3 DNA follows: TGTGCCAGCAGCATGGCGGGAGGCTACACCTTC.

This sequence joins TRBV28 and TRBJ2-3; D is unresolved. The CDR3 spans 12 residues. The germline CDR1 and CDR2 sequences are MDHEN and SYDVKM. The ends were cut back, 6 bases at V and 6 bases at J, with 10 bases in the middle. The CDR3: CASRTSSDTQYF. The CDR3 coding sequence is TGTGCCAGCAGAACTTCCTCGGATACGCAGTATTTT.

The V call is TRBV19, the J call TRBJ2-1; TRBD2 might be the D (6 bases). V was shortened by 4 bases and J by 8 bases, with 15 bases between the two germline ends. This CDR3 comprises 14 residues. CDR1 and CDR2 (germline): LNHDA, SQIVND (reference sequence). The CDR3 DNA follows: TGTGCCAGTAGTAGGGTTGGGGGGAACGATGAGCAGTTCTTC. It yields the protein CASSRVGGNDEQFF.

The CDR3 reads CASSDSRLAAFF. CDR3 nucleotides: TGTGCCAGCAGTGATTCCCGTTTAGCAGCTTTCTTT. The rearrangement uses TRBV6-1 and TRBJ1-1; D uncertain. Germline V gene data show CDR1 as MNHNS and CDR2 as SASEGT. The CDR3 totals 12 residues. The V end lost 3 bases, the J end lost 10 bases, and 12 bases lay between the germline ends.

The chain carries TRBV30 and TRBJ2-7; weak D call: TRBD1 (7 bases). The germline V gene encodes CDR1 GTSNPN and CDR2 SVGIG (reference sequence). The ends were cut back, 0 bases at V and 9 bases at J, with 18 bases in the middle. This CDR3 is 14 amino acids long. CDR3 DNA sequence: TGTGCCTGGAGTGTACTGGGGCAGGGGGGACGGCAGTACTTC. Its translation: CAWSVLGQGGRQYF.

The rearrangement joins TRBV14 to TRBJ1-6; D is undetermined. Germline-derived CDR1 and CDR2 are SGHDN and FVKESK. This CDR3 spans 13 amino acids. Trimming took off 6 bases at V and 7 bases at J, with 10 bases between the two ends. The CDR3 sequence: CASSHDRNSPLHF. Written as DNA, the CDR3 is TGTGCCAGCAGTCACGATCGGAATTCACCCCTCCACTTT. The whole variable domain, filled in from reference TRBV14 and TRBJ1-6, reads EAGVTQFPSHSVIEKGQTVTLRCDPISGHDNLYWYRRVMGKEIKFLLHFVKESKQDESGMPNNRFLAERTGGTYSTLKVQPAELEDSGVYFCASSHDRNSPLHFGNGTRLTVT.